This paragraph reports one TCR beta chain. Repertoires were generated with immunoSEQ multiplex PCR, while TCRdb's copy carries only in-frame clones and drops some. Of 150,000 to 200,000 clones in the sample, 90% were seen once. This sample was included in a study of blood T cell repertoires in COVID-19. CDR1 is SGHVS and CDR2 is FQNEAQ in the germline V gene. Trimming removed 1 base from V and 2 bases from J, with 8 bases in between. The length of the CDR3 is 14 residues. This sequence joins TRBV7-8 and TRBJ1-1; D gene ambiguous. Sequencing was carried out using peripheral blood. The sequence derives from a man in his forties or fifties with acute or convalescent COVID-19. CDR3: CASSLVVGNTEAFF. The CDR3 coding sequence is TGTGCCAGCAGCTTAGTTGTGGGCAACACTGAAGCTTTCTTT.